Presented here are 2 T cell receptor beta chains from one specimen sequenced in a study of blood T cell repertoires in COVID-19. TCRdb's copy holds only in-frame clones and misses some; the assay was immunoSEQ multiplex PCR. The profile covers hundreds of thousands of clones, with around 87% appearing a single time and about 1.2% taken by the ten largest. The material sequenced was peripheral blood. These receptor sequences come from a man aged 65 to 79 with acute or convalescent COVID-19.

The chain is built from TRBV7-2 and TRBJ1-2, with 9 bases identical to TRBD1. This CDR3 is built from 15 residues. The junction had 9 bases not matched to a gene; V was cut back by 5 bases and J by 5 bases. Germline CDR1 reads SGHTA; CDR2 reads FQGNSA. This CDR3 is CASSPRDRVPYGYTF. CDR3 coding DNA: TGTGCCAGCAGCCCAAGGGACAGGGTACCTTATGGCTACACCTTC.

This chain joins TRBV6-5 and TRBJ1-2; D might be TRBD1 (5 bases). CDR1 and CDR2 (germline): MNHEY, SVGAGI. V was shortened by 5 bases and J by 8 bases, with 21 bases between the two germline ends. This CDR3 spans 15 amino acids. CDR3 sequence reads: CASSSVEDTLRGYTF. CDR3 nucleotide sequence: TGTGCCAGCAGTAGCGTAGAGGACACCCTACGGGGCTACACCTTC.